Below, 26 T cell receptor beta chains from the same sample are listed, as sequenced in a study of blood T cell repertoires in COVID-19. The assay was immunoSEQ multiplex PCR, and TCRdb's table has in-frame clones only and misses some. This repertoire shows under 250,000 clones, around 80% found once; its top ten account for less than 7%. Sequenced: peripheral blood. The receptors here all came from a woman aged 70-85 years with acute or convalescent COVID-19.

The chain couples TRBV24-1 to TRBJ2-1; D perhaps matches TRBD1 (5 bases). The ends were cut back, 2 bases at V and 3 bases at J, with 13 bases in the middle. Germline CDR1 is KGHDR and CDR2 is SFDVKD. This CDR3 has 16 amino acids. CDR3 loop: CATSDWSQGSYNEQFF. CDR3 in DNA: TGTGCCACCAGTGATTGGAGCCAGGGAAGCTACAATGAGCAGTTCTTC.

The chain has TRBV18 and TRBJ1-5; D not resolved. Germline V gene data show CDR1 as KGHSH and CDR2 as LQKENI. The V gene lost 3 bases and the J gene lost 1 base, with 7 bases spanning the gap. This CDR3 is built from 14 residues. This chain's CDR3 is CASSPLASNQPQHF. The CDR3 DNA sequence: TGTGCCAGCTCACCCCTAGCAAGCAATCAGCCCCAGCATTTT. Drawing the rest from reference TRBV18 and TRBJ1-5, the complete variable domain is NAGVMQNPRHLVRRRGQEARLRCSPMKGHSHVYWYRQLPEEGLKFMVYLQKENIIDESGMPKERFSAEFPKEGPSILRIQQVVRGDSAAYFCASSPLASNQPQHFGDGTRLSIL.

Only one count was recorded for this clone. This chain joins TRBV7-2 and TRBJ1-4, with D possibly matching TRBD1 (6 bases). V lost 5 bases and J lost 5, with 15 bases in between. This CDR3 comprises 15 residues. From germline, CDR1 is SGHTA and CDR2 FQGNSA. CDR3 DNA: TGTGCCAGCAGCCGGGGGGGGGCCTTAAATGAAAAACTGTTTTTT. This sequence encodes CASSRGGALNEKLFF.

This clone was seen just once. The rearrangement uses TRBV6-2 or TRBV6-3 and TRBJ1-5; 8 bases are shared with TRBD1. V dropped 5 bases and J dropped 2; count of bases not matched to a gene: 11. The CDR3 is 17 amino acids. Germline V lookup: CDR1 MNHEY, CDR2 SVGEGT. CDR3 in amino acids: CASSPYSPGQGNQPQHF. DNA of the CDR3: TGTGCCAGCAGTCCCTACAGTCCGGGACAGGGCAATCAGCCCCAGCATTTT.

The CDR3 sequence is CATSRGGTGSYNEQFF. CDR3 in DNA: TGTGCCACCAGCAGAGGGGGGACAGGGAGCTACAATGAGCAGTTCTTC. The rearrangement links TRBV15 to TRBJ2-1; 9 bases align to TRBD1. This CDR3 is built from 16 residues. With 1 base clipped from V and 3 bases from J, the junction kept 4 bases outside the gene matches. Germline CDR1 LNHNV, CDR2 YYDKDF (reference sequence).

The CDR3 here is CASSESPTSGDTWGQSYEQYF. CDR3 in DNA: TGCGCCAGCAGTGAGTCTCCCACTAGCGGGGACACATGGGGGCAATCCTACGAGCAGTACTTC. J is TRBJ2-7 and V is TRBV10-1; 10 positions match TRBD2. The germline V gene has CDR1 WNHNN and CDR2 SYGVQD (reference sequence). The J segment lost 1 base and the V segment lost 0 bases, leaving 18 bases of the junction unmatched. The CDR3 consists of 21 residues.

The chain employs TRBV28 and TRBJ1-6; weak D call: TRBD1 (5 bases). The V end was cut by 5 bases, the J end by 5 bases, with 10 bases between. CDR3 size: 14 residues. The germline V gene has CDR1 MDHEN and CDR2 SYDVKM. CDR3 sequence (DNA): TGTGCCAGCAGTCACGGGGGGGATAATTCACCCCTCCACTTT. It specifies CASSHGGDNSPLHF.

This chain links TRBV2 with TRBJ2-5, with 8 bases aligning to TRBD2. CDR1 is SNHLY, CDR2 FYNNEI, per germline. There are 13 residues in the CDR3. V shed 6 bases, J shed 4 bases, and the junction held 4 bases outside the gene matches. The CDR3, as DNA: TGTGCCAGCAGCCCCCTAGCGGGAGAGACCCAGTACTTC. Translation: CASSPLAGETQYF.

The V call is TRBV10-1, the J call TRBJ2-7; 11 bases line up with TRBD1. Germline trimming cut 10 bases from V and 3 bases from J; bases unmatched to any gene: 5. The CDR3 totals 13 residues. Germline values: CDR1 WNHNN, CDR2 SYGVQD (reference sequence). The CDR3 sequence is CATPGTGGYEQYF. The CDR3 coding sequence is TGCGCCACTCCCGGGACAGGGGGCTACGAGCAGTACTTC.

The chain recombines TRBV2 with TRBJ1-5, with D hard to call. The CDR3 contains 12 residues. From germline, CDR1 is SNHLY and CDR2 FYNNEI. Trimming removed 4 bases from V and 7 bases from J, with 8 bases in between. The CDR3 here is CASSAGGQPQHF. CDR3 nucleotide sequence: TGTGCCAGCAGTGCCGGCGGGCAGCCCCAGCATTTT.

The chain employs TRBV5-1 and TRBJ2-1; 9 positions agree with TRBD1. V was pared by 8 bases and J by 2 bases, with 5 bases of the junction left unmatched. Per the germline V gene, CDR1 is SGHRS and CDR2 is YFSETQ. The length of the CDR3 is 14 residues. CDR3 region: CASTRDRAYNEQFF. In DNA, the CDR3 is TGCGCCAGTACCCGGGACAGGGCCTACAATGAGCAGTTCTTC.

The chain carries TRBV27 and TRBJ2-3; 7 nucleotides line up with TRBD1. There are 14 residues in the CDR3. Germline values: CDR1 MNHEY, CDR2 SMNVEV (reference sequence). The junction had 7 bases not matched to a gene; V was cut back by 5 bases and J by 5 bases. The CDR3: CASSPLTGRDTQYF. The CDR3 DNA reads TGTGCCAGCAGTCCGTTGACAGGGAGAGATACGCAGTATTTT.

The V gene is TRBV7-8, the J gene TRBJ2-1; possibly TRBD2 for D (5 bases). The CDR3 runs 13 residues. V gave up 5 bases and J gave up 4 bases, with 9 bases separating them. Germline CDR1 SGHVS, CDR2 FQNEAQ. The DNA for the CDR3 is TGTGCCAGCAGCCTTACGGGGTACAATGAGCAGTTCTTC. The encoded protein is CASSLTGYNEQFF.

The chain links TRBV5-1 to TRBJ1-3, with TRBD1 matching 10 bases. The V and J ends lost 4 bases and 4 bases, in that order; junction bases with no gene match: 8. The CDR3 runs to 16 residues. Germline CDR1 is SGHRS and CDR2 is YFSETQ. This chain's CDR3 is CASSPPGTGAGNTIYF. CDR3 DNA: TGCGCCAGCAGCCCCCCCGGGACAGGGGCGGGAAACACCATATATTTT.

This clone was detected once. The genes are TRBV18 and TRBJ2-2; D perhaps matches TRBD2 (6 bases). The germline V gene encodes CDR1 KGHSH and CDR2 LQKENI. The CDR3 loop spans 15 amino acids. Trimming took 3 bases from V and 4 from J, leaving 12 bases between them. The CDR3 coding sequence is TGTGCCAGCTCACCGTACGGGAGTGGCACCGGGGAGCTGTTTTTT. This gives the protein CASSPYGSGTGELFF. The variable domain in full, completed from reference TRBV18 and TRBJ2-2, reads NAGVMQNPRHLVRRRGQEARLRCSPMKGHSHVYWYRQLPEEGLKFMVYLQKENIIDESGMPKERFSAEFPKEGPSILRIQQVVRGDSAAYFCASSPYGSGTGELFFGEGSRLTVL.

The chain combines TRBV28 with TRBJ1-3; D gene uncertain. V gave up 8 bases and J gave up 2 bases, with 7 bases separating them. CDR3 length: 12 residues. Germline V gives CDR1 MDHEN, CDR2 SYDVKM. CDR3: CASFEAGNTIYF. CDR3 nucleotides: TGTGCCAGCTTTGAGGCTGGAAACACCATATATTTT.

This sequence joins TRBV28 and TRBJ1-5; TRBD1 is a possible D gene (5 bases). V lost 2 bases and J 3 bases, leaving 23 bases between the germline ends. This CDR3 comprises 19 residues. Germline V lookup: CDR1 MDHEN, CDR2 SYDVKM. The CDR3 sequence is CASSLLPRGGAKFNQPQHF. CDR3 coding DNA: TGTGCCAGCAGTTTACTCCCCCGGGGAGGGGCCAAATTCAATCAGCCCCAGCATTTT.

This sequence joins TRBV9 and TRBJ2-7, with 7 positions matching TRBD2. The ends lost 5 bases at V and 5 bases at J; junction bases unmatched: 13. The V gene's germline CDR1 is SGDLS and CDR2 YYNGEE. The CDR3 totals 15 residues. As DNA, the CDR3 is TGTGCCAGCAGTCCACGGGGGGATTATCTAAACGAGCAGTACTTC. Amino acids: CASSPRGDYLNEQYF.

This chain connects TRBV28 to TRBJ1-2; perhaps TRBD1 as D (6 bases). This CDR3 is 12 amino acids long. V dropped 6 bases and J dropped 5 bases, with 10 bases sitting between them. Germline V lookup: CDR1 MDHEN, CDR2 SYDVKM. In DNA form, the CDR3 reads TGTGCCAGCAGCCCCACAGGGTATGGCTACACCTTC. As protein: CASSPTGYGYTF.

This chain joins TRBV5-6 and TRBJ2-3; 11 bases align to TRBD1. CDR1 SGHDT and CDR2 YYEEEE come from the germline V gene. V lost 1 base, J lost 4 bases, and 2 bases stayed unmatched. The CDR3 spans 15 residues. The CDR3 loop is CASSLLGQGADTQYF. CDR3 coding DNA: TGTGCCAGCAGCTTGTTGGGACAGGGGGCAGATACGCAGTATTTT.

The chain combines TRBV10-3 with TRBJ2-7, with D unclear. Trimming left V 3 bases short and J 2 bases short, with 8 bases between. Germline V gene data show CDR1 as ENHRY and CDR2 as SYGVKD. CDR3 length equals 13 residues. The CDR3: CAISDHGAYEQYF. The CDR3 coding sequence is TGTGCCATCAGTGATCACGGAGCCTACGAGCAGTACTTC.

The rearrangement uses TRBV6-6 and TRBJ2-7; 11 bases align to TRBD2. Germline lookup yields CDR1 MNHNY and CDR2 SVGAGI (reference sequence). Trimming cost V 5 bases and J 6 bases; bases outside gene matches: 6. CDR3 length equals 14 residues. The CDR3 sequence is CASSKLAGATEQYF. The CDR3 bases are TGTGCCAGCAGTAAACTAGCGGGAGCCACCGAGCAGTACTTC.

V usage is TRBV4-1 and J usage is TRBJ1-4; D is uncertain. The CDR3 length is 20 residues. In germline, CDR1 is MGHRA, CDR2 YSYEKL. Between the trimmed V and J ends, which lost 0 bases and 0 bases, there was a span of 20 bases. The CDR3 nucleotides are TGCGCCAGCAGCCAAGATCACCATTACAGAGAACCACCAACTAATGAAAAACTGTTTTTT. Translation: CASSQDHHYREPPTNEKLFF.

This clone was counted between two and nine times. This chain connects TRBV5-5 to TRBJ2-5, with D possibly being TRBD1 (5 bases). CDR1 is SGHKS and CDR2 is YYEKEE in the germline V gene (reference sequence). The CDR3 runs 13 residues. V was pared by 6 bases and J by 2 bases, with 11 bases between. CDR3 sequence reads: CASKLRTQETQYF. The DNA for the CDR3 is TGTGCCAGCAAGTTGCGGACACAAGAGACCCAGTACTTC.

The CDR3 reads CAISGDRGTEAFF. DNA for the CDR3: TGTGCCATCAGTGGGGACAGGGGCACTGAAGCTTTCTTT. V usage is TRBV10-3 and J usage is TRBJ1-1; TRBD1 agrees at 10 bases. CDR3 length: 13 residues. V lost 4 bases, J lost 4 bases, and 0 bases stayed unmatched. Germline CDR1 ENHRY, CDR2 SYGVKD.

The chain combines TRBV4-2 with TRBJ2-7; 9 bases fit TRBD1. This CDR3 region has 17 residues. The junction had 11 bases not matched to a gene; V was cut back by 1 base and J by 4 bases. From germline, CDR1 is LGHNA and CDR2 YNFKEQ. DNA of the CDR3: TGTGCCAGCAGCCAAGCGATTACAGGGGGCACGGTTTACGAGCAGTACTTC. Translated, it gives CASSQAITGGTVYEQYF.